Below, 5 T cell receptor beta chains from the same sample are listed, as sequenced in a study of blood T cell repertoires in COVID-19 (dated by TCRdb to about 2020). Receptor amplification or capture employed the immunoSEQ multiplex PCR assay. TCRdb took this table from immuneACCESS and kept in-frame rearrangements with V and J called. Such tables lack part of the clones; where checked against another copy, unresolved V genes explain under half of the gap, and the rest is unexplained. This sample has approximately 280,000 clones in its table, and approximately 85% of those were observed once. The top ten hold about 10% of the sample. Sequenced input: peripheral blood. The source of these receptors is a woman aged 65 to 85 with acute or convalescent COVID-19.

The J gene is TRBJ2-1, the V gene TRBV5-1; 8 bases match TRBD1. The germline V gene has CDR1 SGHRS and CDR2 YFSETQ. Trimming took 6 bases from V and 7 from J; bases not matched to a gene: 6. The length of the CDR3 is 13 residues. The CDR3 is CASKVDRANEQFF. The DNA for the CDR3 is TGCGCCAGCAAGGTGGACAGGGCGAATGAGCAGTTCTTC. Looking up the rest from reference TRBV5-1 and TRBJ2-1 gives the full variable domain: KAGVTQTPRYLIKTRGQQVTLSCSPISGHRSVSWYQQTPGQGLQFLFEYFSETQRNKGNFPGRFSGRQFSNSRSEMNVSTLELGDSALYLCASKVDRANEQFFGPGTRLTVL.

The CDR3 loop is CASSYRWAGGYTF. CDR3 sequence (DNA): TGTGCCAGCAGCTACCGTTGGGCTGGTGGCTACACCTTC. The rearrangement links TRBV9 to TRBJ1-2; no firm D call. CDR1 is SGDLS and CDR2 is YYNGEE in the germline V gene. Trimming took 4 bases from V and 7 from J, leaving 14 bases between them. The length of the CDR3 is 13 residues.

The chain couples TRBV9 to TRBJ1-6; TRBD1 might be the D (5 bases). Germline CDR1 reads SGDLS; CDR2 reads YYNGEE. The CDR3 extends over 15 amino acids. Trimming cost V 2 bases and J 3 bases, with 9 bases left between them. The CDR3 loop reads CASSVRVGYNSPLHF. In DNA form, the CDR3 reads TGTGCCAGCAGCGTCAGGGTGGGCTATAATTCACCCCTCCACTTT.

The chain joins TRBV6-5 to TRBJ2-1; D unresolved. Germline CDR1 and CDR2: MNHEY and SVGAGI. V lost 6 bases and J 0 bases, leaving 12 bases between the germline ends. There are 15 residues in the CDR3. CDR3 loop: CASRRLLSSYNEQFF. CDR3 sequence (DNA): TGTGCCAGCAGGCGACTGTTAAGCTCCTACAATGAGCAGTTCTTC.

The chain recombines TRBV6-5 with TRBJ1-4; D is perhaps TRBD1 (6 bases). Between the trimmed V and J ends, which lost 7 bases and 2 bases, there was a span of 8 bases. Looked up from germline, CDR1 is MNHEY and CDR2 is SVGAGI. CDR3 length: 13 amino acids. The CDR3 spells CASNRVTNEKLFF. The CDR3 DNA sequence: TGTGCCAGCAACAGGGTGACTAATGAAAAACTGTTTTTT.